This record looks at one TCR beta chain sequence and its context. The CDR3 extends over 14 amino acids. J was trimmed by 7 bases and V by 7 bases; bases with no gene match: 9. CDR1 MGHDK and CDR2 SYGVNS come from the germline V gene. TCRdb keeps only in-frame clones here, not all; method: immunoSEQ multiplex PCR. The sample gives 170,000 or so clones, around 87% of which show up once; 6.6% is in the top ten. Participant age was about 18 to 89 years, and participants resided in roughly 25 US areas. For recovered donors of Cohort 3, there were two negative PCRs, clearance, or symptom resolution. The sample comes from a study of blood T cell repertoires in COVID-19. Study at large: There were acute and convalescent COVID-19 samples, and they came from the United States, Italy and Spain. PBMCs, B-cell-depleted T cells, or T cells provided the cDNA or gDNA that made up the material.

The sequenced sample consisted of PBMCs or T cells enriched from blood (not recorded which). V usage is TRBV25-1 and J usage is TRBJ2-1; 8 bases align to TRBD1. The source is a woman in her 50s who had recovered from COVID-19. CDR3 residues: CASNHRTGRNEQFF. Here the CDR3 DNA reads TGTGCCAGCAACCACCGGACAGGGCGGAATGAGCAGTTCTTC.